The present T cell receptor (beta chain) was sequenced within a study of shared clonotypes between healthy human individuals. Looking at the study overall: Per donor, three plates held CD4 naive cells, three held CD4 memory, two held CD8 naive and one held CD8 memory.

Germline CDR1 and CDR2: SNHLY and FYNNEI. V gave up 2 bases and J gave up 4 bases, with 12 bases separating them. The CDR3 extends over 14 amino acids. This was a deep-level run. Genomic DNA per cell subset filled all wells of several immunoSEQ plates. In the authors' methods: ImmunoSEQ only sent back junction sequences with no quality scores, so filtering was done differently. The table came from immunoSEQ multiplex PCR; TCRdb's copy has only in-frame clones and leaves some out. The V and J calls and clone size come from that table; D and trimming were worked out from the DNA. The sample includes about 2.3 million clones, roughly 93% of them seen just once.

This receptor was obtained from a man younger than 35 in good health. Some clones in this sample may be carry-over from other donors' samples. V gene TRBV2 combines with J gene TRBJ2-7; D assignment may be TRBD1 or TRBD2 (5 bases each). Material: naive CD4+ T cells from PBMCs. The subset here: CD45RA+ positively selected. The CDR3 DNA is TGTGCCAGCAGTGAAACTGGGGGACCGTACGAGCAGTACTTC. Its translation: CASSETGGPYEQYF.